The present T cell receptor beta chain was sequenced within a study of human T cells and chemical hapten exposure. This CDR3 region has 15 residues. Trimming took 5 bases from V and 7 from J, leaving 18 bases between them. Germline V CDR1 and CDR2: SEHNR, FQNEAQ (reference sequence). This clonotype was recorded many times. MiXCR, run by TCRdb on the RACE reads, gives a single entry per CDR3 protein. The table includes around 56,000 distinct CDR3 sequences, roughly 9.8% detected once. The sample's time point: pre-sensitization, week 0. As for treatment: therapeutic diphenylcyclopropenone sensitization with weekly scalp DPC.

This chain joins TRBV7-9 and TRBJ2-1, with D maybe TRBD2 (7 bases). Material: whole blood, obtained in connection with sensitization to the hapten diphenylcyclopropenone (DPC). This TCR derives from a man aged 40-49 years with alopecia areata. Some clones in this sample may be carry-over from other donors' samples. CDR3 coding DNA: TGTGCCAGCAGCCCAGGGGCGGGAGTTCGAAATGAGCAGTTCTTC. Translating it yields CASSPGAGVRNEQFF.